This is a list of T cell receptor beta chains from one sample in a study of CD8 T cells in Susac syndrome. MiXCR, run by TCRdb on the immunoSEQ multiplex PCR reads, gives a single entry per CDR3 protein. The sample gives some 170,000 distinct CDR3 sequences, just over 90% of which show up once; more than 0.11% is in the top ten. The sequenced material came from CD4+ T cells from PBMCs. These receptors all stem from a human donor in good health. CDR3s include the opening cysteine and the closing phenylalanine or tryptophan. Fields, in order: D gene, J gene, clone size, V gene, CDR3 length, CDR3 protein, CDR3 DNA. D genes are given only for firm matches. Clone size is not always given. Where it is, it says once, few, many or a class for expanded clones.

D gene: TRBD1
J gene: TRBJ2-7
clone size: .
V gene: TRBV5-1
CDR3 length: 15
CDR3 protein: CASSSGQGNIYEQYF
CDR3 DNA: TGCGCCAGCAGCTCCGGACAGGGCAACATCTACGAGCAGTACTTC

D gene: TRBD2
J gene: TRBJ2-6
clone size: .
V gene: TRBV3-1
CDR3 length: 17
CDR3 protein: CASSPLAGASGANVLTF
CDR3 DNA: TGTGCCAGCAGCCCCCTAGCGGGGGCCTCTGGGGCCAACGTCCTGACTTTC

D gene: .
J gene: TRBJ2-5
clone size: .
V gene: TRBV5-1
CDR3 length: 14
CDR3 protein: CASAKSGLGETQYF
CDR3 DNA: TGCGCCAGCGCCAAGTCAGGGCTGGGAGAGACCCAGTACTTC

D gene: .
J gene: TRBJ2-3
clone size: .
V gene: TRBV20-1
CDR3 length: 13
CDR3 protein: CSAIGLAADTQYF
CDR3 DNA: TGCAGTGCTATAGGGCTAGCCGCAGATACGCAGTATTTT

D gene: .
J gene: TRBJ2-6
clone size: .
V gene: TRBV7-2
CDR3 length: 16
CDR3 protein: CASSLGSGAGANVLTF
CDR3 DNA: TGTGCCAGCAGCTTAGGTTCGGGGGCTGGGGCCAACGTCCTGACTTTC

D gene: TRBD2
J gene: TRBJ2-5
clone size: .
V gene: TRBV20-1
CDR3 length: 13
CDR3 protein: CSAGGGGTETQYF
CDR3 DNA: TGCAGTGCCGGCGGCGGGGGGACGGAGACCCAGTACTTC

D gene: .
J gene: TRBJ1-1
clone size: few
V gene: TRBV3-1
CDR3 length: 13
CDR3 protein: CASSPRANTEAFF
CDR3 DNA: TGTGCCAGCAGCCCCCGGGCCAACACTGAAGCTTTCTTT

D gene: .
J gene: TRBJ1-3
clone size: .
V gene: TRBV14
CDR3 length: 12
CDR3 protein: CASSRQENTIYF
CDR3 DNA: TGTGCCAGCAGCCGACAGGAAAACACCATATATTTT

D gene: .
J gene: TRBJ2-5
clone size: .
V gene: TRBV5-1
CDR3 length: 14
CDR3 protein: CASSLDTSAETQYF
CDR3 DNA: TGCGCCAGCAGCTTGGATACCTCGGCGGAGACCCAGTACTTC

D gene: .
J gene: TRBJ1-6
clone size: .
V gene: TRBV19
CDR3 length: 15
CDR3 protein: CASRDAGRSNSPLHF
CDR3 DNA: TGTGCCAGTAGGGATGCAGGACGGAGTAATTCACCCCTCCACTTT

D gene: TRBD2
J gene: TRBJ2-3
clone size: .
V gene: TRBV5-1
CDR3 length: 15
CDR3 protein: CASSNSGGASDTQYF
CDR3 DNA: TGCGCCAGCAGCAACAGCGGGGGGGCATCAGATACGCAGTATTTT

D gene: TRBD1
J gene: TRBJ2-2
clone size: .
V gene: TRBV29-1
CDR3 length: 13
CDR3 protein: CSVAGGPTGELFF
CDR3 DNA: TGCAGCGTTGCAGGGGGTCCCACCGGGGAGCTGTTTTTT

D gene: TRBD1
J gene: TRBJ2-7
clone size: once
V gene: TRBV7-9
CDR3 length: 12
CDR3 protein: CASSAQGDEQYF
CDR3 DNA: TGTGCCAGCAGCGCGCAGGGGGACGAGCAGTACTTC

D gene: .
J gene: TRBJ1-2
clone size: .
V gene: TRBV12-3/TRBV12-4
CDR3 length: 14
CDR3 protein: CASSLAATYYGYTF
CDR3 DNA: TGTGCCAGCAGTTTGGCGGCCACCTACTATGGCTACACCTTC

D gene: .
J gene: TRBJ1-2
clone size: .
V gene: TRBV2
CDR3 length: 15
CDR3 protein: CASGPRGTSNYGYTF
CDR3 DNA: TGTGCCAGCGGACCCCGAGGCACCTCTAACTATGGCTACACCTTC

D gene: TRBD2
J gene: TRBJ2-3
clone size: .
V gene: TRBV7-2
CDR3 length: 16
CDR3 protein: CASSPGVGTSWGTQYF
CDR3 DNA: TGTGCCAGCAGCCCCGGGGTGGGGACTAGTTGGGGTACGCAGTATTTT

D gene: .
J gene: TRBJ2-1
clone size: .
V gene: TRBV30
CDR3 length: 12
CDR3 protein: CAWSPDHGKEFF
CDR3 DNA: TGTGCCTGGAGCCCTGACCATGGAAAGGAGTTCTTC

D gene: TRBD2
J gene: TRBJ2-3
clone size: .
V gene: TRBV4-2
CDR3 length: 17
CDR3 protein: CASSWTSGGPGTDTQYF
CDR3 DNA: TGTGCCAGCAGTTGGACTAGCGGGGGACCTGGCACAGATACGCAGTATTTT

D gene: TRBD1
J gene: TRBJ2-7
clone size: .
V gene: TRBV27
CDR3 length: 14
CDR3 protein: CASSPQYRGLKQYF
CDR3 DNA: TGTGCCAGCAGTCCACAATACAGGGGGTTAAAGCAGTACTTC

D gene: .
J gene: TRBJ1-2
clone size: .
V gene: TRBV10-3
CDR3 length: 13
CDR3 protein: CAISDQANYGYTF
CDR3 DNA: TGTGCCATCAGTGACCAAGCTAACTATGGCTACACCTTC

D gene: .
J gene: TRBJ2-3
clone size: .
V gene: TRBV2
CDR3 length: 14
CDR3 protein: CASSGDVSRDTQYF
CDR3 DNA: TGTGCCAGCAGTGGAGACGTCTCGAGAGATACGCAGTATTTT

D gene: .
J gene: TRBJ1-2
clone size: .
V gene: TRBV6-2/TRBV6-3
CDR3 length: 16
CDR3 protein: CASSWSMGNMNYGYTF
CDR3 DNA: TGTGCCAGCAGTTGGTCGATGGGGAATATGAACTATGGCTACACCTTC

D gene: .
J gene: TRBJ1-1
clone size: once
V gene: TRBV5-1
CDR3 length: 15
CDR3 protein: CASSLVVGVDTEAFF
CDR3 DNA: TGCGCCAGCAGCTTGGTAGTGGGGGTGGACACTGAAGCTTTCTTT

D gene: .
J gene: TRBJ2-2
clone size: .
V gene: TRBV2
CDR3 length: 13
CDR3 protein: CASSTIGTGELFF
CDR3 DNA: TGTGCCAGCAGTACGATTGGCACCGGGGAGCTGTTTTTT

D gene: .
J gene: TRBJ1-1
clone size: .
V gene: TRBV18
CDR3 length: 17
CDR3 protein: CASSPRGGAYLNTEAFF
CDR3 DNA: TGTGCCAGCTCACCACGGGGAGGCGCTTATTTGAACACTGAAGCTTTCTTT

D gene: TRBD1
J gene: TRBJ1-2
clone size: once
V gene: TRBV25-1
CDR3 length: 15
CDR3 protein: CASSQDRGPEYGYTF
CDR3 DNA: TGTGCCAGCAGCCAAGACAGGGGTCCTGAGTATGGCTACACCTTC

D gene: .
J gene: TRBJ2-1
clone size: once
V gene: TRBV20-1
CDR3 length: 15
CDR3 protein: CSARVGTQRNNEQFF
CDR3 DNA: TGCAGTGCTAGAGTTGGGACGCAGAGGAACAATGAGCAGTTCTTC

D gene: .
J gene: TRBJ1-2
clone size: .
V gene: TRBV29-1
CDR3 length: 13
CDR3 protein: CSVGRAELYGYTF
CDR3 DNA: TGCAGCGTCGGCAGGGCCGAACTCTATGGCTACACCTTC

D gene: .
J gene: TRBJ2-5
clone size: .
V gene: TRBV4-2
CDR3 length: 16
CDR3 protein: CASSPRKRGTEETQYF
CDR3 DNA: TGTGCCAGCAGCCCTCGTAAACGCGGGACAGAAGAGACCCAGTACTTC

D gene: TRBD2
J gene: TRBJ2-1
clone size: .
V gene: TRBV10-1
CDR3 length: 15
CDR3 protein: CASSIAGGYYNEQFF
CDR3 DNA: TGCGCCAGCAGTATAGCGGGGGGTTACTACAATGAGCAGTTCTTC

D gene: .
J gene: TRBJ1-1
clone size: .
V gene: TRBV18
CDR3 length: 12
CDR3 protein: CASSPPGPEAFF
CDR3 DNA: TGTGCCAGCTCACCGCCAGGCCCTGAAGCTTTCTTT

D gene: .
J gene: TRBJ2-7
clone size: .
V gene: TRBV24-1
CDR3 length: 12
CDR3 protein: CATSDGSYEQYF
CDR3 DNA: TGTGCCACCAGTGATGGCTCCTACGAGCAGTACTTC

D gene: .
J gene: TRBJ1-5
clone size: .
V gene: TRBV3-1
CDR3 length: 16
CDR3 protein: CASSLNRGGSNQPQHF
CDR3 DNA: TGTGCCAGCAGCCTAAACCGCGGGGGGTCCAATCAGCCCCAGCATTTT

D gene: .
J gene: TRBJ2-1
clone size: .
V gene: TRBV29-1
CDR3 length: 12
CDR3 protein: CSVDRGRVGQFF
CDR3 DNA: TGCAGCGTTGACAGAGGACGAGTCGGGCAGTTCTTC

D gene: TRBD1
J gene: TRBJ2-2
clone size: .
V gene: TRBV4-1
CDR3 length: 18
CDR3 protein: CASSRDRGGTANTGELFF
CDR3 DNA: TGCGCCAGCAGTAGGGACAGGGGGGGGACGGCGAACACCGGGGAGCTGTTTTTT

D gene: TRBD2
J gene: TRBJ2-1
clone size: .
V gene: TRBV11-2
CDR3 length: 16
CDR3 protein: CASSGGGESSYNEQFF
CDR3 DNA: TGTGCCAGCAGCGGTGGGGGGGAGAGCTCCTACAATGAGCAGTTCTTC

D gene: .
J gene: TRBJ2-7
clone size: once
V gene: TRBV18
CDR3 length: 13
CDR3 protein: CASSGRSSYEQYF
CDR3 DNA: TGTGCCAGCTCGGGGAGGAGCTCCTACGAGCAGTACTTC

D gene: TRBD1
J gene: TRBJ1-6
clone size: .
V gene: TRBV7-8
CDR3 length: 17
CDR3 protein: CASSQTTGGSYNSPLHF
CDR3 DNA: TGTGCCAGCAGCCAAACGACAGGGGGATCCTATAATTCACCCCTCCACTTT

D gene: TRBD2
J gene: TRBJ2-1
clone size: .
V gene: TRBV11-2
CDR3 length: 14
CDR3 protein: CASSLGTSGSGWFF
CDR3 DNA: TGTGCCAGCAGCTTGGGGACTAGCGGATCCGGGTGGTTCTTC

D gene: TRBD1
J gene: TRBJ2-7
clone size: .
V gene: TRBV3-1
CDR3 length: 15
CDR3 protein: CASSQPHRGVDEQYF
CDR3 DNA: TGTGCCAGCAGCCAACCTCACAGGGGGGTTGACGAGCAGTACTTC

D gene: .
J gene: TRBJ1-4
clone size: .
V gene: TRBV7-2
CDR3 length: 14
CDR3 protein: CASSLGTANEKLFF
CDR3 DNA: TGTGCCAGCAGCTTAGGGACAGCTAATGAAAAACTGTTTTTT

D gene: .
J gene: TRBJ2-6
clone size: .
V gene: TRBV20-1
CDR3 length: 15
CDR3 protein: CSARTQSSGANVLTF
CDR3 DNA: TGCAGTGCTAGGACTCAGAGCTCTGGGGCCAACGTCCTGACTTTC

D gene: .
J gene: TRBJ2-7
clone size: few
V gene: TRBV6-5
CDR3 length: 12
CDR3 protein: CASRTGFYEQYF
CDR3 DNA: TGTGCCAGCAGAACAGGGTTCTACGAGCAGTACTTC

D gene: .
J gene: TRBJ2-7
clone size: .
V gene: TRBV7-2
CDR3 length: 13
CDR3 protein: CASSLVTSWEQYF
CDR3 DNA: TGTGCCAGCAGCTTAGTGACCTCTTGGGAGCAGTACTTC

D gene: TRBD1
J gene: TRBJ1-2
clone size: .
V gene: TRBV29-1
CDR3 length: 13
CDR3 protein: CSVTITGGRGYTF
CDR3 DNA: TGCAGCGTTACAATCACAGGGGGCAGGGGCTACACCTTC

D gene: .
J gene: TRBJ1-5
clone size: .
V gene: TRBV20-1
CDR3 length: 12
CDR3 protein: CSAGRGGQPQHF
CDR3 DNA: TGCAGTGCTGGACGGGGGGGTCAGCCCCAGCATTTT

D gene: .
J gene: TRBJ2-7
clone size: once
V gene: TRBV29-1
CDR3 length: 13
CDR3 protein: CSVKFGASYEQYF
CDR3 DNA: TGCAGCGTTAAATTTGGGGCCTCGTACGAGCAGTACTTC

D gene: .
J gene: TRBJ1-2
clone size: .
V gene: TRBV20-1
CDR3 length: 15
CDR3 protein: CSARDRGQGGYGYTF
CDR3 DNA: TGCAGTGCTAGAGATCGGGGGCAGGGAGGGTATGGCTACACCTTC

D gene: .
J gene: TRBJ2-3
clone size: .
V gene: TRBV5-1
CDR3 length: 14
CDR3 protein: CASSFSSSTDTQYF
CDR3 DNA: TGCGCCAGCAGCTTCTCCTCATCAACAGATACGCAGTATTTT

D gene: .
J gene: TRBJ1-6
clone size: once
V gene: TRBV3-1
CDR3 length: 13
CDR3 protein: CASSQEGISPLHF
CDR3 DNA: TGTGCCAGCAGCCAAGAAGGAATATCACCCCTCCACTTT

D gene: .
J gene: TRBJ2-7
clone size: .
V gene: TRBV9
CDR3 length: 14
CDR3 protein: CASSATGYPYEQYF
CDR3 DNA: TGTGCCAGCAGCGCTACCGGATACCCCTACGAGCAGTACTTC